This record concerns one T cell receptor (beta chain) sequence. TCRdb reprocessed the RT-PCR reads via MiXCR and lists one record per CDR3 protein. The sample shows roughly 180,000 distinct CDR3 sequences, 41% of them seen only once. The sample belongs to a study of patients and donors after allogeneic stem cell transplantation. Germline V gives CDR1 SQVTM, CDR2 ANQGSEA. Deletions cut 7 bases from V and 3 bases from J, with 13 bases between. CDR3 length equals 13 residues. The sequence came from a human donor who was either an allogeneic HSCT recipient or a stem cell or donor lymphocyte infusion donor (not recorded which). It is not recorded whose cells these are; they may come from a transplant donor. The sample taken for sequencing was blood, either unsorted or a sorted T cell fraction (not recorded which). The chain recombines TRBV29-1 with TRBJ2-1; D is undetermined. This CDR3 is CSADKSFYNEQFF. The DNA for the CDR3 is TGCAGCGCCGACAAATCGTTCTACAATGAGCAGTTCTTC.